The rows below give T cell receptor beta chains drawn from one sample of a study of T cell repertoires in cytomegalovirus infection. TCRdb ran MiXCR on the reads and lists one entry per CDR3 protein. The table includes hundreds of thousands of distinct CDR3 sequences, about 40% detected once. The sequenced sample consisted of PBMCs. These receptors originate from a human donor in good health (CMV status not recorded). Some clones in this sample may be carry-over from other donors' samples. CDR3s include the opening cysteine and the closing phenylalanine or tryptophan. The order of the fields is D gene, J gene, V gene, clone size, CDR3 DNA, CDR3 protein. The D gene is left open where the match is weak. Where a row states a size, it is once, few, many or the class of an expanded clone; other rows omit it.

>TRBD1|TRBJ1-2|TRBV28|few
TGTGCCAGCAGTCCTTGGGGACAGAATAACTATGGCTACACCTTC
CASSPWGQNNYGYTF
>-|TRBJ2-3|TRBV6-5|-
TGTGCCAGCAATCCCCTAGGGGATACAGATACGCAGTATTTT
CASNPLGDTDTQYF
>TRBD1|TRBJ1-2|TRBV7-8|-
TGTGCCAGCAGCTTAGCGAGGGGGCAGGTTCTACTCTGGGACACCTTC
CASSLARGQVLLWDTF
>-|TRBJ1-2|TRBV10-3|few
TGTGCCATCAGCCACAGGACTAACTATGGCTACACCTTC
CAISHRTNYGYTF
>-|TRBJ1-5|TRBV28|few
TGTGCCAGCAGTCCTTGGACGGGCCCACCCGATGATCAGCCCCAGCATTTT
CASSPWTGPPDDQPQHF
>-|TRBJ2-3|TRBV12-3/TRBV12-4|-
TGTGCCAGCAGTCTGACTAGGGTCAGCACAGATACGCAGTATTTT
CASSLTRVSTDTQYF
>-|TRBJ2-2|TRBV6-5|-
TGTGCCAGCAGTTACCACCGTAACGGGGAGCTGTTTTTT
CASSYHRNGELFF
>-|TRBJ2-3|TRBV6-6|few
TGTGCCAGCAGTTACTCACACGGCACAGATACGCAGTATTTT
CASSYSHGTDTQYF
>-|TRBJ2-7|TRBV12-3/TRBV12-4|few
TGTGCCAGCAGTTTAGGTACAAGCTGGGAGCAGTACTTC
CASSLGTSWEQYF
>TRBD2|TRBJ2-7|TRBV7-8|-
TGTGCCAGCAGACTGGGGAGGGTGTGGGACGAGCAGTACTTC
CASRLGRVWDEQYF
>-|TRBJ1-1|TRBV6-5|-
TGTGCCAGCAGTTATATGGCGAACACTGAAGATTTCTTT
CASSYMANTEDFF
>-|TRBJ2-6|TRBV28|-
TGTGCCAGCAGGGAGTCTGGGGCCAACGTCCTGACTTTC
CASRESGANVLTF
>-|TRBJ2-1|TRBV20-1|-
TGCAGTGCTAGGAGGAAACAGAGACTCAATGAGCAGTTCTTC
CSARRKQRLNEQFF
>-|TRBJ1-1|TRBV12-3/TRBV12-4|many
TGTGCCAGCAGTCCAGCGGTGAACACTGAAGCTTTCTTT
CASSPAVNTEAFF
>-|TRBJ1-5|TRBV12-3/TRBV12-4|few
TGTGCCAGCCAGGGGCTTCTAGGGGAGTCTCAGCCCCAGCATTTT
CASQGLLGESQPQHF
>-|TRBJ1-1|TRBV10-3|-
TGTGCCATCAAAATGAAGGAGGATGAAGCTTTCTTT
CAIKMKEDEAFF
>-|TRBJ1-2|TRBV28|once
TGTGCCAGCAGATTAACTCGGGTAAACTATGGCTACACCTTC
CASRLTRVNYGYTF
>-|TRBJ2-7|TRBV6-1|-
TGTGCCAGCAGTACCGCCGGGACCTTGCTTTCCTACGAGCAGTACTTC
CASSTAGTLLSYEQYF
>-|TRBJ1-6|TRBV19|-
TGTGCCAGTAGTATCGCAGGCGATTATTCACCCCTCCACTTT
CASSIAGDYSPLHF
>-|TRBJ2-2|TRBV7-6|-
TGTGCCAGCACCATAGGGGCCACATTACCCGGGGAGCTGTTTTTT
CASTIGATLPGELFF
>TRBD2|TRBJ2-5|TRBV7-9|-
TGTGCCAGCAGCCTTTCTAGCGGGATTCAAGAGACCCAGTACTTC
CASSLSSGIQETQYF
>-|TRBJ1-5|TRBV12-3/TRBV12-4|-
TGTGCCAGCAGTCCTCCGGGTCGAGGACTTAGCAATCAGCCCCAGCATTTT
CASSPPGRGLSNQPQHF
>-|TRBJ2-7|TRBV2|few
TGTGCCAGCAGTGGAACCGGGACCTCCTCCTACGAGCAGTACTTC
CASSGTGTSSYEQYF
>TRBD2|TRBJ2-5|TRBV28|-
TGTGCCAGCAGTCTAGCGGGAGTCAAAGAGACCCAGTACTTC
CASSLAGVKETQYF
>-|TRBJ2-4|TRBV19|-
TGTGCCAGTAGTTGGGGACCCCTCTACCTCGAGAACATTCAGTACTTC
CASSWGPLYLENIQYF
>-|TRBJ2-5|TRBV14|-
TGTGCCAGCAGCCAAGTTATGTCCAGACAAGAGACCCAGTACTTC
CASSQVMSRQETQYF
>-|TRBJ2-2|TRBV27|-
TGTGCCAGCAGGACTTGGCAAGAACTCGGGGAGCTGTTTTTT
CASRTWQELGELFF
>TRBD2|TRBJ2-7|TRBV6-1|few
TGTGCCAGCAGTACTAGACTAGCGGGAGCATACGAGCAGTACTTC
CASSTRLAGAYEQYF
>-|TRBJ1-5|TRBV20-1|-
TGCAGTGCTAGAGATTTCCCCCAGGGGATCAACCAGCCCCAGCATTTT
CSARDFPQGINQPQHF
>-|TRBJ2-5|TRBV20-1|-
TGCAGTGTCCGGGGCCCAGTCCAAGAGACCCAGTACTTC
CSVRGPVQETQYF
>TRBD1|TRBJ1-6|TRBV20-1|once
TGCAGTGCTAGTTTAAGACAGGGGGACGCCTATAATTCACCCCTCCACTTT
CSASLRQGDAYNSPLHF
>-|TRBJ2-1|TRBV6-5|few
TGTGCCAGCAGGGCCTATGGGCGCAATGAGCAGTTCTTC
CASRAYGRNEQFF
>-|TRBJ2-2|TRBV7-4|few
TGTGCCAGCAGCTCCCGACGGTGGGGGGAAGACACCGGGGAGCTGTTTTTT
CASSSRRWGEDTGELFF
>-|TRBJ2-3|TRBV20-1|-
TGCAGTGCTAGATATCCTACTAGCACAGATACGCAGTATTTT
CSARYPTSTDTQYF
>TRBD1|TRBJ1-1|TRBV6-6|-
TGTGCCATACGACAGGGCGACACTGAAGCTTTCTTT
CAIRQGDTEAFF